This entry describes one T cell receptor (beta chain). Authors' analysis steps: Counts of nucleated cells, estimated from reference gene primer amplification, were obtained. Produced via immunoSEQ multiplex PCR; TCRdb's table is partial and in-frame only. The DNA was the basis for D and trimming; V, J and clone size are from that table. Among about 250,000 clones listed, 88% were seen once. This sample stems from a study of blood T cell repertoires in COVID-19. Germline CDR1 and CDR2: SGHRS and YFSETQ. The V and J ends lost 0 bases and 7 bases respectively, with 13 bases between them. This CDR3 has 14 amino acids. Within the 2 weeks before study entry, each person in the exposed group met a COVID-19 case.

Sequences were obtained from PBMCs or T cells enriched from blood (not recorded which). This receptor was identified in a middle-aged woman who had been exposed to COVID-19. The chain has TRBV5-1 and TRBJ1-2; possibly TRBD1 for D (5 bases). The CDR3 DNA sequence: TGCGCCAGCAGCTTGGTGCCTTCCCAGGGTGGCTACACCTTC. Its translation is CASSLVPSQGGYTF.